This TCR beta chain was sequenced in a study of cytomegalovirus exposure and HLA in healthy donors. For the study at large: The 120 or so validation repertoires were produced on the same platform as the 500 to 800 repertoires of the first cohort. This was reported in a later analysis.

Trimming cost V 5 bases and J 3 bases, with 12 bases left between them. In germline, CDR1 is SNHLY, CDR2 FYNNEI. The CDR3 runs to 14 residues. Note on this clone: Its antigen is undetermined.

Overall study findings and caveats: Reports indicated that the classifier achieved high specificity and sensitivity in diagnosing cytomegalovirus status.

Using immunoSEQ multiplex PCR, the repertoire was profiled, and TCRdb retains in-frame clones only, with some absent. The sample has 200,000 to 250,000 clones; less than 85% are singletons. Sequencing input: PBMCs. This TCR derives from a woman between 18 and 29 years old in good health and CMV-seronegative. The chain joins TRBV2 to TRBJ2-3; TRBD2 might be the D (6 bases). The CDR3 coding sequence is TGTGCCAGCAGTTTGGGGGGAGAAACAGATACGCAGTATTTT. The encoded protein is CASSLGGETDTQYF. The variable domain in full, with the rest retrieved from reference TRBV2 and TRBJ2-3, is EPEVTQTPSHQVTQMGQEVILRCVPISNHLYFYWYRQILGQKVEFLVSFYNNEISEKSEIFDDQFSVERPDGSNFTLKIRSTKLEDSAMYFCASSLGGETDTQYFGPGTRLTVL.